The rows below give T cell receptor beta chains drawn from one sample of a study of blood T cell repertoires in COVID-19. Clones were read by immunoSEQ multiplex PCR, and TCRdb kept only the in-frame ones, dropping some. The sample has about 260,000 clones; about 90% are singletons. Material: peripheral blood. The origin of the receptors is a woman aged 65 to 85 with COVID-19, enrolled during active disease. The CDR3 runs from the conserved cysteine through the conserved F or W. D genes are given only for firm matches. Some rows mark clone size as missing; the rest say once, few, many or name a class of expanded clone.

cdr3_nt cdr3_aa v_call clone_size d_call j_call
TGTGCCAGCAGCTTAGTGGGGGCGGGAGTCTATGAGACCCAGTACTTC CASSLVGAGVYETQYF TRBV7-3 . . TRBJ2-5
TGTGCCAGCAAAGGACAGGGGGTACGTAATTCACCCCTCCACTTT CASKGQGVRNSPLHF TRBV2 . TRBD1 TRBJ1-6
TGTGCCAGCAGTTTCGAGGGTGGTGGCTACACCTTC CASSFEGGGYTF TRBV12-3/TRBV12-4 . . TRBJ1-2
TGTGCCAGCAGTCACACATACGAGCAGTACTTC CASSHTYEQYF TRBV27 . . TRBJ2-7
TGTGCCAGCAGTGTTGACAGGTTCTCCTACGAGCAGTACTTC CASSVDRFSYEQYF TRBV2 . . TRBJ2-7
TGTGCCAGCAGTTACGGGGGGGCGGTTCAGCCCCAGCATTTT CASSYGGAVQPQHF TRBV6-2/TRBV6-3 . . TRBJ1-5
TGTGCCAGCAGCTTGGAGACAGGGGGCTACGAGCAGTACTTC CASSLETGGYEQYF TRBV7-2 . TRBD1 TRBJ2-7
TGTGCCAGCAGTGAACAGGGTCCAGGTCAGCCCCAGCATTTT CASSEQGPGQPQHF TRBV2 . . TRBJ1-5
TGTGCCAGCAGCCGAATACAGGGGGCAGGAAACACCATATATTTT CASSRIQGAGNTIYF TRBV3-1/TRBV3-2 . TRBD1 TRBJ1-3
TGTGCCTGGGACTCCGGGGGAAACACTGAAGCTTTCTTT CAWDSGGNTEAFF TRBV30 . . TRBJ1-1
TGTGCCAGCAGTTTATCTAGCGGGAGTATCACAGATACGCAGTATTTT CASSLSSGSITDTQYF TRBV27 . TRBD2 TRBJ2-3
TGTGCCAGCAGCCAGGACATGAACACTGAAGCTTTCTTT CASSQDMNTEAFF TRBV11-3 . . TRBJ1-1
TGTGCCAGCTCACTGCAGGGGGACTATGGCTACACCTTC CASSLQGDYGYTF TRBV18 once TRBD1 TRBJ1-2
TGTGCCAGCAGTTTACAGGGTCAGGATGGCTACACCTTC CASSLQGQDGYTF TRBV12-3/TRBV12-4 . . TRBJ1-2
TGTGCCAGCAGAGACAGGGTGAATTCACCCCTCCACTTT CASRDRVNSPLHF TRBV2 . TRBD1 TRBJ1-6
TGTGCCAGCAGCACCCTCCGGGACAAGTTCTACAATGAGCAGTTCTTC CASSTLRDKFYNEQFF TRBV5-5 . . TRBJ2-1
TGTGCCAGCAGTCCGTCTAGCGGGAGAAGGAATGAGCAGTTCTTC CASSPSSGRRNEQFF TRBV28 . TRBD2 TRBJ2-1
TGTGCCAGCAGTTTGAGGTACGAGCAGTACTTC CASSLRYEQYF TRBV28 . . TRBJ2-7
TGTGCCAGCAGCAAACCTCGGGTGGATCAGCCCCAGCATTTT CASSKPRVDQPQHF TRBV21-1 . . TRBJ1-5
TGTGCCTGGAGAACCCAGGGCTCTGGAAACACCATATATTTT CAWRTQGSGNTIYF TRBV30 . . TRBJ1-3
TGTGCCAGCAGCTTAGCGGCCGGGAAAAACTATGGCTACACCTTC CASSLAAGKNYGYTF TRBV11-1 . . TRBJ1-2
TGTGCCAGCATCCCCTGGCAACAGGGAGGGGAGACCCAGTACTTC CASIPWQQGGETQYF TRBV28 . . TRBJ2-5
TGTGCCAGCAGTGGGATCACGGGAGCGGGCTCCTACAATGAGCAGTTCTTC CASSGITGAGSYNEQFF TRBV2 once . TRBJ2-1
TGTGCCAGCAGCCCTGGGACTAGCGGGAAATACGAGCAGTACTTC CASSPGTSGKYEQYF TRBV7-8 . TRBD2 TRBJ2-7